A selection of T cell receptor beta chains follows, all from one sample in a study of beta chain features in type 1 diabetes. Generated by immunoSEQ multiplex PCR, the TCRdb table keeps only in-frame clones and is missing some. The repertoire holds 850,000 to 900,000 clones, with under 20% as singletons. Input material: naive CD4+ T cells from blood. These receptors were collected from a woman aged 18 to 35 in good health. CDR3s include the opening cysteine and the closing phenylalanine or tryptophan. Fields, in order: J gene, V gene, clone size, D gene, CDR3 DNA, CDR3 protein. The D gene is left open where the match is weak. Clone sizes are given selectively: once, few, many, or a class where the clone is expanded.

>TRBJ2-5|TRBV18|once|NA
TGTGCCAGCTCACCCACCCCCCGCGGGGAGACCCAGTACTTC
CASSPTPRGETQYF
>TRBJ2-1|TRBV18|NA|NA
TGTGCCAGCTCACCACCGGAGGGGGAGCAGTTCTTC
CASSPPEGEQFF
>TRBJ2-1|TRBV7-9|few|NA
TGTGCCAGCAGCTTATGGGGGATCTCAGACAATGAGCAGTTCTTC
CASSLWGISDNEQFF
>TRBJ1-1|TRBV19|few|NA
TGTGCCAGTAGCCCACAGGGCCCCCATGGAGCTTTCTTT
CASSPQGPHGAFF
>TRBJ2-6|TRBV19|NA|NA
TGTGCCAGTAGTATAGGCCCGAGCGTAGCCAACGTCCTGACTTTC
CASSIGPSVANVLTF
>TRBJ2-2|TRBV7-9|few|TRBD2
TGTGCCAGCAGCCTGAGACTAGCGGGAGTTACCGGGGAGCTGTTTTTT
CASSLRLAGVTGELFF
>TRBJ1-2|TRBV6-6|NA|NA
TGTGCCTCTCAACTCAGGACAGAGGGCTACACCTTC
CASQLRTEGYTF
>TRBJ2-1|TRBV4-3|NA|NA
TGCGCCAGCAGCCAAGAGGGGTACTCCTACAATGAGCAGTTCTTC
CASSQEGYSYNEQFF
>TRBJ2-1|TRBV5-4|NA|NA
TGTGCCAGCAGCCAGGGACTGGCTCGGTTTAGCTCCTACAATGAGCAGTTCTTC
CASSQGLARFSSYNEQFF
>TRBJ2-7|TRBV11-2|few|NA
TGTGCCAGCAGCTTAGATGCGAGTGGCGAGCAGTACTTC
CASSLDASGEQYF
>TRBJ1-2|TRBV27|once|NA
TGTGCCAGCAGTGGGGGGCAGGGGCAAACCTTC
CASSGGQGQTF
>TRBJ1-1|TRBV19|once|NA
TGTGCCAGTAGGGGAGCAATGAACACTGAAGCTTTCTTT
CASRGAMNTEAFF
>TRBJ2-1|TRBV5-4|NA|NA
TGCGCCAGCAGTCATAGACTTTTTTGGTCTGAGCAGTTCTTC
CASSHRLFWSEQFF
>TRBJ2-3|TRBV7-2|few|NA
TGTGCCAGCAGCTTATGGGGATGGGGCACAGATACGCAGTATTTT
CASSLWGWGTDTQYF
>TRBJ1-1|TRBV5-4|few|TRBD1
TGTGCCAGCAGACGGACAGGGTATGCTGAAGCTTTCTTT
CASRRTGYAEAFF
>TRBJ2-7|TRBV6-5|once|NA
TGTGCCAGCAGCCCGCTTAGGGTGGGCTACGAGCAGTACTTC
CASSPLRVGYEQYF
>TRBJ2-5|TRBV5-1|NA|NA
TGCGCCAGCAGCTTGGACGGTCGACAGACGACCCAGTACTTC
CASSLDGRQTTQYF
>TRBJ2-7|TRBV7-2|few|TRBD2
TGTGCCAGCAGCTTTGGCGGGAGGGACTACGAGCAGTACTTC
CASSFGGRDYEQYF
>TRBJ2-3|TRBV16|NA|NA
TGTGCCAGCAGCCTCACCCTCCAGGTGAGCTTGCAGTATTTT
CASSLTLQVSLQYF
>TRBJ2-1|TRBV11-2|NA|NA
TGTGCCAGCAGCTTGCCCAGGGATGAGCAGTTCTTC
CASSLPRDEQFF
>TRBJ1-2|TRBV27|NA|NA
TGTGCCAGCAGTTTAAAGGGGGGAGCTAACTATGGCTACACCTTC
CASSLKGGANYGYTF
>TRBJ2-1|TRBV11-2|NA|TRBD1
TGTGCCAGCAGCTCGATAAGGGGACAGGCCCTAGGGAATGAGCAGTTCTTC
CASSSIRGQALGNEQFF
>TRBJ2-1|TRBV2|NA|TRBD1
TGTGCCAGCAACACTACACCGGGACAGGGGGGCTTTTTCTTC
CASNTTPGQGGFFF
>TRBJ2-2|TRBV6-5|NA|TRBD2
TGTGCCAGCAGGCGGCTAGCGGGAGATAGCGGGGAGCTGTTTTTT
CASRRLAGDSGELFF
>TRBJ2-5|TRBV6-5|NA|NA
TGTGCCAGCAGCAGACAGTTCGAGACCCAGTACTTC
CASSRQFETQYF
>TRBJ2-5|TRBV5-6|few|TRBD2
TGTGCCAGCAGCTTAATCGCCAGCGGGAGGGCACAAGAGACCCAGTACTTC
CASSLIASGRAQETQYF
>TRBJ2-7|TRBV18|few|NA
TGTGCCAGCTCACCTTCTTCGGGGCAGCTGTCCTACGAGCAGTACTTC
CASSPSSGQLSYEQYF
>TRBJ2-1|TRBV11-2|few|NA
TGTGCCAGCAGCACCACTAGCCTGGTGTACAATGAGCAGTTCTTC
CASSTTSLVYNEQFF
>TRBJ1-1|TRBV29-1|few|NA
TGCAGCGTTGAAGGCAGCATGAGTGAAGCTTTCTTT
CSVEGSMSEAFF
>TRBJ2-1|TRBV7-9|NA|NA
TGTGCCAGCAGCTTAGGTGGGAGGCATAGCGGAGAGCAGTTCTTC
CASSLGGRHSGEQFF
>TRBJ2-7|TRBV9|NA|TRBD2
TGTGCCAGCAGCGCTGGACTGACTAGCGGGACCTACGAGCAGTACTTC
CASSAGLTSGTYEQYF
>TRBJ2-1|TRBV29-1|few|TRBD1
TGCAGCGTAGTACCGGGACAGGGGGCCGAGGGGCAGTTCTTC
CSVVPGQGAEGQFF
>TRBJ1-5|TRBV2|NA|TRBD1
TGTGCCAGCAGTTGGACAGGGAATCAGCCCCAGCATTTT
CASSWTGNQPQHF
>TRBJ2-4|TRBV6-5|few|NA
TGTGCCAGCAGTTACTCGAGGGTAGCCAAAAACATTCAGTACTTC
CASSYSRVAKNIQYF
>TRBJ2-3|TRBV11-2|NA|NA
TGTGCCAGCAGCTTAGCTGGGACTAGCACAGATACGCAGTATTTT
CASSLAGTSTDTQYF
>TRBJ2-7|TRBV5-1|NA|TRBD2
TGCGCCAGCAGCTACGGACTAGCGGGAACCTCAGGTTACTACGAGCAGTACTTC
CASSYGLAGTSGYYEQYF
>TRBJ1-5|TRBV4-3|NA|TRBD1
TGCGCCAGCAGCCAAGGGACAGGGGGCGGACAGCCCCAGCATTTT
CASSQGTGGGQPQHF
>TRBJ2-7|TRBV7-2|NA|NA
TGTGCCAGCAGCTTACAGGGGTATTTCGCCTACGAGCAGTACTTC
CASSLQGYFAYEQYF
>TRBJ2-1|TRBV21-1|few|NA
TGTGCCAGCAGCAGGATCTTAGGTGAGCAGTTCTTC
CASSRILGEQFF
>TRBJ2-3|TRBV5-4|few|NA
TGTGCCAGCAGCCCACCCTTGGCAGATACGCAGTATTTT
CASSPPLADTQYF
>TRBJ2-5|TRBV28|few|NA
TGTGCCAGCAGTTCTGGACAGACCCAAGAGACCCAGTACTTC
CASSSGQTQETQYF
>TRBJ2-7|TRBV5-4|few|TRBD2
TGTGCCAGCAGCTTGAGGCTAGGGGGACTAGCGAGAGAGCAGTACTTC
CASSLRLGGLAREQYF